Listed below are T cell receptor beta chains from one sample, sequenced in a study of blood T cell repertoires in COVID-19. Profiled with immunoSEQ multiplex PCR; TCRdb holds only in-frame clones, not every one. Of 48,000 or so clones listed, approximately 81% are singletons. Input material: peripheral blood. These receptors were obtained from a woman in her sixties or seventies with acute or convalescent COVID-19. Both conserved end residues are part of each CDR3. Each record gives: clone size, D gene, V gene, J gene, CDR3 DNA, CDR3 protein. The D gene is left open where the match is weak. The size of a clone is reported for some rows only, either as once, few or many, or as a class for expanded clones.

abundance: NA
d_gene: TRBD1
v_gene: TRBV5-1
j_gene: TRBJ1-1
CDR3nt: TGCGCCAGCAGCTGGGGACAGGGACTTGAGACTGAAGCTTTCTTT
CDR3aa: CASSWGQGLETEAFF

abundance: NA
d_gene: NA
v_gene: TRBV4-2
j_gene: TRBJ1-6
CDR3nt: TGTGCCAGCAGCCAAGACCTGAGCTCCTATAATTCACCCCTCCACTTT
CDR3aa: CASSQDLSSYNSPLHF

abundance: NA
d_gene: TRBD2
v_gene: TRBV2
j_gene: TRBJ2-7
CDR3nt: TGTGCCAGCATGGTTCTAGCGGGGGGCGAGCAGTACTTC
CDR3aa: CASMVLAGGEQYF

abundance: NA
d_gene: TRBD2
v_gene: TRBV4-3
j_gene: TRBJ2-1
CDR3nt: TGCGCCAGCAGCCATTCGATGGCTAGCGGGAGTGAAGGGGAGCAGTTCTTC
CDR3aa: CASSHSMASGSEGEQFF

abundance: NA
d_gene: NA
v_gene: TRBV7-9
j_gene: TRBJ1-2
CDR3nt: TGTGCCAGCAGCTTAGAACAGATAGATGGCTACACCTTC
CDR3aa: CASSLEQIDGYTF

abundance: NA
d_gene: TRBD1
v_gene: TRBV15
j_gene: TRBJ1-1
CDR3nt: TGTGCCACCAAGGGGGCAGCTCCTGAAGCTTTCTTT
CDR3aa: CATKGAAPEAFF

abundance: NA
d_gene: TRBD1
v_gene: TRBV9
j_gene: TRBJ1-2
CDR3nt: TGTGCCAGCAGCGTAGAAGGGGGCAGATCCTATGGCTACACCTTC
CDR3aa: CASSVEGGRSYGYTF

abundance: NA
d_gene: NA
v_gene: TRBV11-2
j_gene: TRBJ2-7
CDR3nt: TGTGCCAGCAGCTTAGGCATGCAGGGTGGAGAGCAGTACTTC
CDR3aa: CASSLGMQGGEQYF

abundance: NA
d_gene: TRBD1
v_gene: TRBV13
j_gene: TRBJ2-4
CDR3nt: TGTGCCAGCAGCCCCTCAACAGGGGAGCTAGCCAAAAACATTCAGTACTTC
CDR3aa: CASSPSTGELAKNIQYF

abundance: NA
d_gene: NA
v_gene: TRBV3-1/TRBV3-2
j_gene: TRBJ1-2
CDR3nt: TGTGCCAGCAGCCAAGATCGGGGAGGGTATGGCTACACCTTC
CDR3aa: CASSQDRGGYGYTF

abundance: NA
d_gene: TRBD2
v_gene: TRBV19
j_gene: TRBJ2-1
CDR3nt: TGTGCCAGTAGTATAGACTTGGCTAGCGGGAGTAATGAGCAGTTCTTC
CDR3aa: CASSIDLASGSNEQFF

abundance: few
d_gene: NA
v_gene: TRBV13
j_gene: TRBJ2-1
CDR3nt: TGTGCCAGCAGCAAACAATCCGAGCAGTTCTTC
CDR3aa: CASSKQSEQFF

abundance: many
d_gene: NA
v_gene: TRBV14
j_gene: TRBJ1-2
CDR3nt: TGTGCCAGCAGCCAAGACCATGGGACGGGGGGTCCCACCTTC
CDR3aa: CASSQDHGTGGPTF

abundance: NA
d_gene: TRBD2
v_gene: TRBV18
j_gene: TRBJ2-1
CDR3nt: TGTGCCAGCTCACCTAGGGGACTAGCGGGAGTAGTTGGCAATGAGCAGTTCTTC
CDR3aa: CASSPRGLAGVVGNEQFF

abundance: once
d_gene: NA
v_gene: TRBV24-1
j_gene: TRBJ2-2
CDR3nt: TGTGCCACCAGTGATTCTGGGGAGCTGTTTTTT
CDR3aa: CATSDSGELFF

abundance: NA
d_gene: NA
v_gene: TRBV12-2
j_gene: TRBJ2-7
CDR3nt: TGTGCAAGTCGCTCAGGATTAGCGGCCACCTACGAGCAGTACTTC
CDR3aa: CASRSGLAATYEQYF

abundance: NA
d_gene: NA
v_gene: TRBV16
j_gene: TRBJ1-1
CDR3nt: TGTGCCAGCAGCCAAGCAGGAGGGTGGAAAGCTTTCTTT
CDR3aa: CASSQAGGWKAFF

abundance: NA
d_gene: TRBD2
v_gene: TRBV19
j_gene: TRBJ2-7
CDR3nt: TGTGCCAGTAGTATTACTAGCGGGGGCTACGAGCAGTACTTC
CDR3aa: CASSITSGGYEQYF

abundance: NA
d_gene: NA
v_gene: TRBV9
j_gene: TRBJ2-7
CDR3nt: TGTGCCAGCAGCTTAGGGACGGGGATATCCTACGAGCAGTACTTC
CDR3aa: CASSLGTGISYEQYF

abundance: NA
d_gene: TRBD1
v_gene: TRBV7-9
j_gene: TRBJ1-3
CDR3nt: TGTGCCAGCAGCTTTCGCCAGGGGGGACTCGGCTCTGGAAGGAACACCATATATTTT
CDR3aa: CASSFRQGGLGSGRNTIYF

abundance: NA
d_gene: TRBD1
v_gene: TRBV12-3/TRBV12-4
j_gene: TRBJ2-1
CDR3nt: TGTGCCAGTAGACAGGGTCAACACAATGAGCAGTTCTTC
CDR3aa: CASRQGQHNEQFF

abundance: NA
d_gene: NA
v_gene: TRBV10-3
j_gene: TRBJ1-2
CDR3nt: TGTGCCATCAGTGAGAAGGGGGGGCTTAGTCTATTTGGCTACACCTTC
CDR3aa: CAISEKGGLSLFGYTF

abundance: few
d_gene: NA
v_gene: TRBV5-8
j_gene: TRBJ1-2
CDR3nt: TGTGCCAGCAGCTTAGCAGGGGTGGAAGGCTACACCTTC
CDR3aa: CASSLAGVEGYTF

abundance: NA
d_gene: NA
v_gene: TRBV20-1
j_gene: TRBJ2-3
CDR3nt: TGCAGTGCTACCAACACAGATACGCAGTATTTT
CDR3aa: CSATNTDTQYF

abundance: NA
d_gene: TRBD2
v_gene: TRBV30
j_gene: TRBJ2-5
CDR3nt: TGTGCCTGGAGTCCCGGAGTAGCGGGTGTCCGGACCCAGTACTTC
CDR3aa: CAWSPGVAGVRTQYF

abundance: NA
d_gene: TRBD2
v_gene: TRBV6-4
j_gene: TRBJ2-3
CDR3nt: TGTGCCAGCAGTTTAGAAGCGGGGGGGACGCAGTATTTT
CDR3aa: CASSLEAGGTQYF

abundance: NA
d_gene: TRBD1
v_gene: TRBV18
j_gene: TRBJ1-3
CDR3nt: TGTGCCAGCTCATCCTACTATCAAAGGACAGGGATAGACACCATATATTTT
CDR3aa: CASSSYYQRTGIDTIYF

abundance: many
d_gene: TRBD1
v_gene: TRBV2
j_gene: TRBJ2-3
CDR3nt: TGTGCCAGCAAAGTCGACAGGGGGGCCACAGATACGCAGTATTTT
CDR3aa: CASKVDRGATDTQYF

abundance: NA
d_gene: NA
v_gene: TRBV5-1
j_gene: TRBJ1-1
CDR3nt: TGCGCCAGCAGTCCGCAGGGAATTGAGAACACTGAAGCTTTCTTT
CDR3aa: CASSPQGIENTEAFF

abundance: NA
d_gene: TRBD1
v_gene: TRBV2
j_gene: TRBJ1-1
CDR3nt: TGTGCCGGGACAGAAGAGATGAACACTGAAGCTTTCTTT
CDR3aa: CAGTEEMNTEAFF

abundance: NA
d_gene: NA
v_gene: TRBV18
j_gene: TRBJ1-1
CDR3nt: TGTGCCAGCTCACCGGAGACCAGGTCAGGGCCCACTGAAGCTTTCTTT
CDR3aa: CASSPETRSGPTEAFF

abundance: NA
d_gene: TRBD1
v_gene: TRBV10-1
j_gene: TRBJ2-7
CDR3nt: TGCGCCAGCAGTGGGGGGGACAGGGCGGCCTACGAGCAGTACTTC
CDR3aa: CASSGGDRAAYEQYF

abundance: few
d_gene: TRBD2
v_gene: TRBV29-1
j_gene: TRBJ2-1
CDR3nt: TGCAGCGTCCTAGGGGCCCGGACTAGCGGGGGGCAGCACAATGAGCAGTTCTTC
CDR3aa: CSVLGARTSGGQHNEQFF

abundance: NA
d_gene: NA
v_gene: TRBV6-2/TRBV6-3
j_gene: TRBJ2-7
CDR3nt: TGTGCCAGCAGTTCACCCGGTAGCTCCTACGAGCAGTACTTC
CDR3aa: CASSSPGSSYEQYF

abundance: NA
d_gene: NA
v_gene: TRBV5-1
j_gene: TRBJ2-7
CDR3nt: TGCGCCAGCAGCTTGGCGGGTATCTACGAGCAGTACTTC
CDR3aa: CASSLAGIYEQYF

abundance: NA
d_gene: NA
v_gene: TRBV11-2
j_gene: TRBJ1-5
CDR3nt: TGTGCCAGCAGCCCCCATAGCAATCAGCCCCAGCATTTT
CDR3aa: CASSPHSNQPQHF